This is a list of T cell receptor beta chains from one sample in a study of blood T cell repertoires in COVID-19. Sequenced by immunoSEQ multiplex PCR; TCRdb stores in-frame clones only, minus some. This sample has approximately 46,000 clones, with approximately 82% found just once. The specimen was peripheral blood. These receptors came from a human donor in a cohort sampled during active COVID-19. The CDR3 runs from the conserved cysteine through the conserved F or W. A D gene is named only where the DNA matches it firmly. Clone size, where shown, is once, few, many, or a class for clones that have expanded.

d_call	j_call	clone_size	v_call	cdr3_aa	cdr3_nt
NA	TRBJ1-5	NA	TRBV29-1	CSVGRDGNQPQHF	TGCAGCGTTGGGCGGGACGGCAATCAGCCCCAGCATTTT
TRBD2	TRBJ2-7	NA	TRBV2	CASSALAAGEQYF	TGTGCCAGCAGCGCTCTAGCGGCTGGCGAGCAGTACTTC
NA	TRBJ1-3	few	TRBV30	CAWLQVPTGNTIYF	TGTGCCTGGCTACAGGTGCCGACTGGAAACACCATATATTTT
TRBD1	TRBJ1-5	NA	TRBV5-6	CASSLDRVHSNQPQHF	TGTGCCAGCAGCCTCGACAGGGTTCATAGCAATCAGCCCCAGCATTTT
NA	TRBJ1-6	NA	TRBV7-9	CASSLGGPLHF	TGTGCCAGCAGCTTGGGGGGACCCCTCCACTTT
NA	TRBJ1-6	NA	TRBV3-1/TRBV3-2	CASSQGPNSPLHF	TGTGCCAGCAGCCAAGGTCCAAATTCACCCCTCCACTTT
NA	TRBJ1-2	NA	TRBV3-1/TRBV3-2	CASSQGRYGYTF	TGTGCCAGCAGCCAAGGCAGATATGGCTACACCTTC
NA	TRBJ2-2	NA	TRBV7-3	CASSPLGAGELFF	TGTGCCAGCAGCCCCCTCGGGGCCGGGGAGCTGTTTTTT
NA	TRBJ1-1	NA	TRBV4-3	CASSPRLTRGRGTEAFF	TGCGCCAGCAGCCCCAGACTAACCCGGGGCAGGGGCACTGAAGCTTTCTTT
TRBD1	TRBJ1-5	NA	TRBV28	CATNRGDRTSNQPQHF	TGTGCCACCAACAGGGGGGACAGAACTAGCAATCAGCCCCAGCATTTT
NA	TRBJ1-6	NA	TRBV28	CASVPSSYNSPLHF	TGTGCCAGCGTCCCGAGCTCCTATAATTCACCCCTCCACTTT
NA	TRBJ2-3	NA	TRBV24-1	CATSLSTESTDTQYF	TGTGCCACCAGCCTATCGACAGAAAGCACAGATACGCAGTATTTT
NA	TRBJ1-3	NA	TRBV28	CASSPLLGRKLNSGNTIYF	TGTGCCAGCAGTCCCCTCCTGGGGAGGAAATTGAACTCTGGAAACACCATATATTTT
NA	TRBJ2-6	NA	TRBV27	CASSRIHEWPGANVLTF	TGTGCCAGCAGCAGGATACACGAATGGCCTGGGGCCAACGTCCTGACTTTC
NA	TRBJ1-5	NA	TRBV9	CASSPGAGWGNQPQHF	TGTGCCAGCAGCCCAGGGGCAGGGTGGGGCAATCAGCCCCAGCATTTT
TRBD2	TRBJ2-7	once	TRBV2	CASRATEAGLDPEQYF	TGTGCCAGCAGGGCCACGGAAGCGGGGCTTGACCCCGAGCAGTACTTC
NA	TRBJ1-1	NA	TRBV6-5	CASSSPDRRSTEAFF	TGTGCCAGCAGCTCCCCGGACAGACGAAGCACTGAAGCTTTCTTT
NA	TRBJ1-1	NA	TRBV5-1	CASSQATNTEAFF	TGCGCCAGCAGTCAGGCGACGAACACTGAAGCTTTCTTT
NA	TRBJ1-2	NA	TRBV10-3	CATLPTPANYGYTF	TGTGCCACCCTCCCGACACCTGCTAACTATGGCTACACCTTC
TRBD1	TRBJ1-1	NA	TRBV3-1/TRBV3-2	CASRLKTGGTEAFF	TGTGCCAGCAGGCTAAAGACAGGGGGCACTGAAGCTTTCTTT
TRBD1	TRBJ1-1	NA	TRBV28	CASSTLRDRAEAFF	TGTGCCAGCAGCACCCTCCGGGACAGGGCGGAAGCTTTCTTT
NA	TRBJ1-4	NA	TRBV5-4	CASSLAAGVGEKLFF	TGTGCCAGCAGCTTGGCCGCAGGGGTTGGGGAAAAACTGTTTTTT